These 24 T cell receptor beta chains were all obtained from the same sample, sequenced in a study of blood T cell repertoires in COVID-19. Some clones are missing from TCRdb's copy, which holds only in-frame ones; the method was immunoSEQ multiplex PCR. Seen here are some 80,000 clones, 90% observed once, and the top ten hold over 2%. The sample was peripheral blood. These receptors were collected from a human donor in a cohort sampled during active COVID-19.

This clone has only one observation. The chain uses TRBV4-1 and TRBJ1-2, with TRBD1 matching over 8 bases. The CDR3 runs 17 residues. V gave up 3 bases and J gave up 4 bases; unmatched junction bases: 13. Germline values: CDR1 MGHRA, CDR2 YSYEKL. CDR3 in amino acids: CASSQGFGQGRGYGYTF. In nucleotides, the CDR3 is TGCGCCAGCAGCCAGGGGTTTGGACAGGGTCGGGGCTATGGCTACACCTTC.

This chain joins TRBV19 and TRBJ1-5; D unresolved. CDR1 is LNHDA, CDR2 SQIVND, per germline (reference sequence). The CDR3 covers 15 residues. V lost 5 bases, J lost 5 bases, and 16 bases lay in between. This CDR3 is CASSRTVVRDQPQHF. CDR3 coding DNA: TGTGCCAGTAGTCGAACAGTTGTCAGAGATCAGCCCCAGCATTTT.

V usage is TRBV11-2 and J usage is TRBJ1-1, with a weak D call TRBD1 (6 bases). V lost 3 bases, J lost 1 base, and 18 bases lay in between. The CDR3 loop spans 17 amino acids. Germline CDR1 reads SGHAT; CDR2 reads FQNNGV. CDR3 DNA: TGTGCCAGCAGCTTTGGGGGCCGAGGGGCGGGGAACACTGAAGCTTTCTTT. Translated: CASSFGGRGAGNTEAFF.

This sequence joins TRBV19 and TRBJ1-2; TRBD1 is a possible D gene (5 bases). Between the trimmed V and J ends, which lost 7 bases and 7 bases, there was a span of 19 bases. The CDR3 consists of 14 residues. Germline assignment: CDR1 LNHDA and CDR2 SQIVND (reference sequence). The CDR3 DNA reads as TGTGCCAGTACCTACCGGAGGGACGGATCTGGCTACACCTTC. This translates into CASTYRRDGSGYTF.

This sequence joins TRBV7-3 and TRBJ2-4; D remains ambiguous. V was cut by 2 bases and J by 9 bases, with 11 bases left in between. The CDR3 is 13 amino acids. Germline CDR1 and CDR2: SGHTA and FQGTGA. DNA for the CDR3: TGTGCCAGCAGCTTAGGAGTTTTCGGCATTCAGTACTTC. Translated, it gives CASSLGVFGIQYF.

The chain has TRBV27 and TRBJ1-2, with TRBD1 identical over 9 bases. The CDR3 covers 15 residues. V shed 2 bases and J 4 bases; nucleotides not matched to a gene: 5. The germline V gene encodes CDR1 MNHEY and CDR2 SMNVEV (reference sequence). CDR3: CASSLGGQGSYGYTF. Here the CDR3 DNA reads TGTGCCAGCAGTTTAGGGGGACAGGGCTCCTATGGCTACACCTTC.

This clone was recorded once. The chain recombines TRBV19 with TRBJ2-3; possible D gene TRBD2, 5 bases. The germline V gene has CDR1 LNHDA and CDR2 SQIVND (reference sequence). The CDR3 contains 15 residues. Trimming removed 10 bases at V and 5 bases at J, with 22 bases between. The CDR3 region has the DNA TGTGCCATCGCGGACCCCCGGGATGGGAAAGATACGCAGTATTTT. This codes for CAIADPRDGKDTQYF. Supplemented by reference TRBV19 and TRBJ2-3, the full variable domain reads DGGITQSPKYLFRKEGQNVTLSCEQNLNHDAMYWYRQDPGQGLRLIYYSQIVNDFQKGDIAEGYSVSREKKESFPLTVTSAQKNPTAFYLCAIADPRDGKDTQYFGPGTRLTVL.

This rearrangement joins TRBV4-3 to TRBJ2-3; 9 bases line up with TRBD2. Germline CDR1 is LGHNA and CDR2 is YSLEER. J gave up 1 base and V 4 bases, and 15 bases lay outside the gene matches. There are 19 residues in the CDR3. The CDR3 loop is CASSPFEAGGPTGTDTQYF. The CDR3 nucleotides read TGCGCCAGCAGCCCTTTTGAGGCGGGAGGGCCCACGGGCACAGATACGCAGTATTTT.

The chain couples TRBV6-7 to TRBJ2-3, with 14 bases matching TRBD2. TRBV6-7 is an open reading frame, and its role is uncertain. This CDR3 is built from 16 residues. After removal of 10 bases from V and 2 bases from J, the junction contained 8 bases not matched to a gene. CDR3 protein: CAMGTSGGLYTDTQYF. CDR3 sequence (DNA): TGTGCCATGGGGACTAGCGGGGGCCTCTACACAGATACGCAGTATTTT.

V and J are TRBV6-5 and TRBJ2-6; the D gene is possibly TRBD2 (5 bases). Trimming took 6 bases from V and 4 from J, leaving 13 bases between them. Looked up from germline, CDR1 is MNHEY and CDR2 is SVGAGI. CDR3 length equals 15 residues. In DNA form, the CDR3 reads TGTGCCAGCAGACGCGGGCGTACCGGGGCCAACGTCCTGACTTTC. As protein: CASRRGRTGANVLTF.

This CDR3 reads CAWSPIPTGTVEQYF. Written as DNA, the CDR3 is TGTGCCTGGAGTCCGATCCCGACAGGGACCGTTGAGCAGTACTTC. V is TRBV30 and J is TRBJ2-7, with TRBD1 matching 7 bases. This CDR3 is 15 amino acids long. V gave up 2 bases and J gave up 7 bases; unmatched junction bases: 14. CDR1 and CDR2 from the germline V gene are GTSNPN and SVGIG (reference sequence).

The rearrangement uses TRBV5-1 and TRBJ1-6; TRBD1 agrees at 7 bases. Per the germline V gene, CDR1 is SGHRS and CDR2 is YFSETQ. The CDR3 runs 14 residues. With V trimmed by 4 bases and J by 7 bases, 5 bases remained unmatched. CDR3 region: CASSQGTANSPLHF. In DNA form, the CDR3 reads TGCGCCAGCAGCCAAGGGACAGCAAATTCACCCCTCCACTTT.

The chain is built from TRBV7-9 and TRBJ2-2; no definite D call. Looked up from germline, CDR1 is SEHNR and CDR2 is FQNEAQ (reference sequence). This CDR3 contains 16 residues. The V and J ends lost 1 base and 3 bases respectively, with 12 bases between them. The CDR3: CASSLGSRFYTGELFF. The CDR3 nucleotides are TGTGCCAGCAGCTTAGGTTCGAGGTTTTACACCGGGGAGCTGTTTTTT.

The V call is TRBV5-6, the J call TRBJ1-3; no reliable D call. Trimming stripped 0 bases from V and 4 bases from J, with 8 bases between. The germline CDR1 and CDR2 sequences are SGHDT and YYEEEE. CDR3 length: 14 residues. CDR3 DNA: TGTGCCAGCAGCTTGGCCGGAGGGGGAAACACCATATATTTT. This gives the protein CASSLAGGGNTIYF.

The CDR3 sequence: CASSVVVTGELFF. The DNA for the CDR3 is TGTGCCAGCAGCGTAGTCGTCACCGGGGAGCTGTTTTTT. The chain joins TRBV9 to TRBJ2-2; D gene ambiguous. From germline, CDR1 is SGDLS and CDR2 YYNGEE. V was clipped by 0 bases and J by 4 bases, with 4 bases between them. This CDR3 has 13 amino acids.

This clone was recorded once. The CDR3 DNA sequence: TGTGCCAGCAGTTTTAGAGTTGAAGAGACCCAGTACTTC. It encodes CASSFRVEETQYF. The V and J genes are TRBV12-3 or TRBV12-4 and TRBJ2-5; no clear D. Trimming left V 3 bases short and J 3 bases short, with 8 bases between. The CDR3 runs to 13 residues.

The gene calls are TRBV7-2 and TRBJ2-5; TRBD2 is a possible D gene (7 bases). The CDR3 length is 12 residues. The V gene lost 5 bases and the J gene lost 5 bases, with 9 bases spanning the gap. Germline CDR1 SGHTA, CDR2 FQGNSA. The CDR3 reads CASSRGGETQYF. The CDR3 coding sequence is TGTGCCAGCAGCAGGGGGGGGGAGACCCAGTACTTC.

This clone was picked up a small number of times. This chain joins TRBV5-1 and TRBJ2-2; possibly TRBD1 for D (6 bases). The CDR3 extends over 15 amino acids. The ends were cut back, 4 bases at V and 2 bases at J, with 12 bases in the middle. The germline V gene encodes CDR1 SGHRS and CDR2 YFSETQ. The CDR3 region is CASSVRDINTGELFF. CDR3 nucleotide sequence: TGCGCCAGCAGCGTCCGGGACATAAACACCGGGGAGCTGTTTTTT.

The chain employs TRBV5-1 and TRBJ1-4; 8 nucleotides align to TRBD1. There are 16 residues in the CDR3. Germline values: CDR1 SGHRS, CDR2 YFSETQ. V gave up 4 bases and J gave up 7 bases; unmatched junction bases: 12. The CDR3 nucleotides read TGCGCCAGCAGCCCCCAGGGGGCGATTATACGTGAAAAACTGTTTTTT. It is translated as CASSPQGAIIREKLFF.

The gene calls are TRBV7-9 and TRBJ1-1; 8 bases are shared with TRBD1. The CDR3 runs 14 residues. Per the germline V gene, CDR1 is SEHNR and CDR2 is FQNEAQ (reference sequence). Trimming at V came to 1 base and at J to 6 bases, leaving 4 bases not matched to a gene. In DNA, the CDR3 is TGTGCCAGCAGCTTAGTGCTGACAGGGGCTGAAGCTTTCTTT. Its protein is CASSLVLTGAEAFF.

In its sample, this clone was seen once. J is TRBJ2-5 and V is TRBV29-1; unclear D gene. The germline V gene has CDR1 SQVTM and CDR2 ANQGSEA. V lost 4 bases, J lost 5 bases, and 17 bases lay in between. The CDR3 spans 14 residues. DNA for the CDR3: TGCAGCGTTGCCAATATGGTTGAAGCGGAGACCCAGTACTTC. Protein sequence: CSVANMVEAETQYF. Drawing the rest from reference TRBV29-1 and TRBJ2-5, the complete variable domain is SAVISQKPSRDICQRGTSLTIQCQVDSQVTMMFWYRQQPGQSLTLIATANQGSEATYESGFVIDKFPISRPNLTFSTLTVSNMSPEDSSIYLCSVANMVEAETQYFGPGTRLLVL.

The chain employs TRBV30 and TRBJ1-4, with D unclear. The CDR3 covers 10 residues. Germline V gene sequence: CDR1 GTSNPN, CDR2 SVGIG (reference sequence). V was shortened by 5 bases and J by 8 bases, with 6 bases between the two germline ends. In DNA, the CDR3 is TGTGCCTGGGGCGGGGAAAAACTGTTTTTT. Encoded protein: CAWGGEKLFF.

The rearrangement uses TRBV6-5 and TRBJ2-7; TRBD1 is a possible D gene (6 bases). With 6 bases removed from V and 0 bases from J, the gap between germline ends came to 15 bases. Germline CDR1 and CDR2: MNHEY and SVGAGI. This CDR3 contains 15 residues. In DNA, the CDR3 is TGTGCCAGCAGCAACTCACAGGGACGCTCCTACGAGCAGTACTTC. Protein sequence: CASSNSQGRSYEQYF.

This chain connects TRBV6-2 or TRBV6-3 to TRBJ1-2; perhaps TRBD1 as D (6 bases). In germline, CDR1 is MNHEY, CDR2 SVGEGT. CDR3 length equals 13 residues. The V end was cut by 6 bases, the J end by 2 bases, with 10 bases between. The CDR3 here is CASRPQGNYGYTF. For the CDR3, the DNA is TGTGCCAGCAGGCCTCAGGGGAACTATGGCTACACCTTC.